A single sample is the source of the 26 T cell receptor beta chains below, sequenced in a study of T cells after posttransplantation cyclophosphamide. Generated by immunoSEQ multiplex PCR, the TCRdb table keeps only in-frame clones and is missing some. The sample yields 41,000 or so clones, without any singletons. Sequenced: PBMCs. These receptors were collected from a man aged 25-45 years in good health and a related stem cell transplant donor.

Ten or more counts support this clone. V and J are TRBV4-1 and TRBJ2-7; 10 bases are shared with TRBD2. The V segment lost 0 bases and the J segment 0 bases; nucleotides outside the gene matches: 5. CDR1 and CDR2 (germline): MGHRA, YSYEKL. CDR3 length: 17 amino acids. CDR3 in DNA: TGCGCCAGCAGCCAAGATGAACTAGCGGGGTTCTCCTACGAGCAGTACTTC. It encodes CASSQDELAGFSYEQYF.

This clone has at least ten counts. The chain uses TRBV5-8 and TRBJ2-1; TRBD1 is a possible D gene (6 bases). The CDR3 has 17 amino acids. The V and J ends lost 0 bases and 7 bases respectively, with 20 bases between them. Germline loops: CDR1 SGHTS, CDR2 YDEGEE. The CDR3 DNA reads TGTGCCAGCAGCTTGGTTATCGTACAGGGACCAGAGAATGAGCAGTTCTTC. This gives the protein CASSLVIVQGPENEQFF.

This clone was detected many times. The chain is built from TRBV19 and TRBJ2-3; TRBD2 matches at 9 bases. V shed 5 bases and J 6 bases; nucleotides not matched to a gene: 3. The CDR3 totals 13 residues. The V gene's germline CDR1 is LNHDA and CDR2 SQIVND (reference sequence). CDR3 protein: CASSFGLADTQYF. The CDR3 DNA reads as TGTGCCAGTAGTTTCGGACTAGCGGATACGCAGTATTTT. The whole variable domain, filled in from reference TRBV19 and TRBJ2-3, reads DGGITQSPKYLFRKEGQNVTLSCEQNLNHDAMYWYRQDPGQGLRLIYYSQIVNDFQKGDIAEGYSVSREKKESFPLTVTSAQKNPTAFYLCASSFGLADTQYFGPGTRLTVL.

This clone was found a few times. V is TRBV7-2 and J is TRBJ1-2; tentatively, D is TRBD1 (6 bases). Germline values: CDR1 SGHTA, CDR2 FQGNSA. The CDR3 totals 14 residues. Trimming left V 2 bases short and J 7 bases short, with 14 bases between. The CDR3 here is CASSLSSGGAGYTF. The CDR3 DNA reads TGTGCCAGCAGCTTATCATCGGGGGGCGCTGGCTACACCTTC.

This clone was observed a handful of times. CDR3 bases: TGTGCCAGCAGCTACCGCGAGGGGCCCGGGGAGCTGTTTTTT. Amino acid sequence: CASSYREGPGELFF. The V gene is TRBV6-5, the J gene TRBJ2-2; D assignment may be TRBD1 or TRBD2 (5 bases each). The CDR3 totals 14 residues. Germline V CDR1 and CDR2: MNHEY, SVGAGI. Between the trimmed V and J ends, which lost 6 bases and 6 bases, there was a span of 14 bases.

The chain has TRBV5-4 and TRBJ1-2, with 9 bases identical to TRBD1. There are 15 residues in the CDR3. Trimming removed 0 bases from V and 11 bases from J; junction bases left unmatched: 11. Per germline, CDR1 SGHNT and CDR2 YYREEE (reference sequence). This chain's CDR3 is CASSLVGGVQGAYTF. CDR3 nucleotides: TGTGCCAGCAGCTTGGTAGGGGGTGTACAGGGGGCTTACACCTTC.

This clone was counted many times. The chain combines TRBV7-9 with TRBJ1-2, with 7 positions matching TRBD1. V shed 1 base and J 3 bases; nucleotides not matched to a gene: 11. The CDR3 loop spans 17 amino acids. Germline values: CDR1 SEHNR, CDR2 FQNEAQ (reference sequence). CDR3 nucleotide sequence: TGTGCCAGCAGCTTAGGACAGGGTAGTTTGTTGGACTATGGCTACACCTTC. Protein product: CASSLGQGSLLDYGYTF.

This clone was detected many times. The chain uses TRBV5-1 and TRBJ1-1; TRBD1 might be the D (5 bases). Trimming removed 2 bases at V and 0 bases at J, with 8 bases between. The CDR3 consists of 14 residues. Germline CDR1 is SGHRS and CDR2 is YFSETQ. The CDR3 reads CASSFGGVNTEAFF. The DNA of the CDR3 is TGCGCCAGCAGCTTCGGGGGGGTGAACACTGAAGCTTTCTTT.

This clone was picked up a small number of times. The chain recombines TRBV6-1 with TRBJ2-2; TRBD2 matches 11 bases. Germline assignment: CDR1 MNHNS and CDR2 SASEGT. CDR3 length equals 17 residues. The V and J ends lost 4 bases and 0 bases, in that order; junction bases with no gene match: 4. This CDR3 is CASSVVSGGANTGELFF. In nucleotides, the CDR3 is TGTGCCAGCAGTGTAGTTAGCGGGGGGGCGAACACCGGGGAGCTGTTTTTT.

At least ten counts were recorded for this clone. CDR3 sequence reads: CASSFVGQGGYEQYF. For the CDR3, the DNA is TGTGCCAGCAGCTTTGTGGGACAGGGGGGTTACGAGCAGTACTTC. The V gene is TRBV11-2, the J gene TRBJ2-7; 11 bases line up with TRBD1. Germline V gives CDR1 SGHAT, CDR2 FQNNGV. The CDR3 is 15 residues long. V shed 3 bases and J 4 bases; nucleotides not matched to a gene: 5.

The chain employs TRBV12-5 and TRBJ1-5, with D possibly matching TRBD1 (6 bases). CDR1 and CDR2 from the germline V gene are LGHNT and FRNRAP. Trimming took 2 bases from V and 4 from J, leaving 9 bases between them. This CDR3 is built from 14 residues. The CDR3: CASGLNRANQPQHF. The CDR3 DNA reads as TGTGCTAGTGGTTTGAACAGGGCAAATCAGCCCCAGCATTTT.

This clone showed up many times. In DNA form, the CDR3 reads TGTGCCAGCAGTATACAGGGGGGCATCTACGAGCAGTACTTC. Its translation: CASSIQGGIYEQYF. The chain employs TRBV7-3 and TRBJ2-7; 8 bases are shared with TRBD1. CDR3 length equals 14 residues. In germline, CDR1 is SGHTA, CDR2 FQGTGA. J lost 3 bases, V lost 6 bases, and 7 bases had no gene match.

This clone was picked up many times. This chain uses TRBV14 with TRBJ1-2; D remains unclear. V dropped 4 bases and J dropped 2 bases, with 20 bases sitting between them. The germline gives CDR1 SGHDN, CDR2 FVKESK. The CDR3 extends over 17 amino acids. CDR3 DNA sequence: TGTGCCAGCAGCCCCGGAGGACTACGTCGAGGGAACTATGGCTACACCTTC. Residues: CASSPGGLRRGNYGYTF.

This clone was counted ten times or more. The CDR3 sequence is CASSWGTATEAFF. The CDR3 DNA sequence: TGCGCCAGCAGCTGGGGGACAGCTACTGAAGCTTTCTTT. J is TRBJ1-1 and V is TRBV5-1, with 7 nucleotides matching TRBD1. The CDR3 is made up of 13 amino acids. Germline CDR1 SGHRS, CDR2 YFSETQ. V gave up 3 bases and J gave up 5 bases; unmatched junction bases: 4.

This clone was counted at least ten times. In DNA, the CDR3 is TGTGCCAGTAGTAATTCGCGGGGCGTCGAGCAGTACTTC. Amino acid sequence: CASSNSRGVEQYF. The chain joins TRBV19 to TRBJ2-7; a weak D match, TRBD2 (6 bases). The V and J ends lost 4 bases and 6 bases respectively, with 13 bases between them. From germline, CDR1 is LNHDA and CDR2 SQIVND (reference sequence). The CDR3 spans 13 residues.

This clone was seen ten or more times. The chain employs TRBV10-1 and TRBJ2-1; TRBD2 aligns across 11 bases. The CDR3 has 15 amino acids. From germline, CDR1 is WNHNN and CDR2 SYGVQD (reference sequence). The V gene end was trimmed by 6 bases and the J gene end by 9 bases; junction bases not matched to a gene: 10. CDR3 residues: CASSERSGGAREQFF. DNA of the CDR3: TGCGCCAGCAGCGAACGTAGCGGGGGGGCCCGTGAGCAGTTCTTC.

This clone was seen many times. The V gene is TRBV5-1, the J gene TRBJ1-1; no firm D call. The CDR3 covers 13 residues. CDR1 and CDR2 (germline): SGHRS, YFSETQ. V was trimmed by 2 bases and J by 1 base, leaving 6 bases between them. DNA for the CDR3: TGCGCCAGCAGCTTTGGGCCGAACACTGAAGCTTTCTTT. It translates to CASSFGPNTEAFF.

This clone came up many times. The chain couples TRBV19 to TRBJ2-3; 7 bases are a match to TRBD1. CDR1 and CDR2 from the germline V gene are LNHDA and SQIVND (reference sequence). V trimming: 5 bases; J trimming: 3 bases; junction bases outside the gene matches: 5. The CDR3 runs to 14 residues. The CDR3 region is CASSRGQSTDTQYF. Written as DNA, the CDR3 is TGTGCCAGTAGTCGGGGACAGTCAACAGATACGCAGTATTTT. Complete variable domain (other parts from reference TRBV19 and TRBJ2-3): DGGITQSPKYLFRKEGQNVTLSCEQNLNHDAMYWYRQDPGQGLRLIYYSQIVNDFQKGDIAEGYSVSREKKESFPLTVTSAQKNPTAFYLCASSRGQSTDTQYFGPGTRLTVL.

This clone showed up many times. The gene calls are TRBV2 and TRBJ2-1, with a possible D match to TRBD1 (6 bases). The length of the CDR3 is 14 residues. Germline V lookup: CDR1 SNHLY, CDR2 FYNNEI. The V end lost 5 bases, the J end lost 2 bases, and 10 bases lay between the germline ends. The CDR3 spells CASSRDIAYNEQFF. In DNA form, the CDR3 reads TGTGCCAGCAGTAGGGACATAGCCTACAATGAGCAGTTCTTC.

This clone was counted at least ten times. The chain is built from TRBV19 and TRBJ1-6; a possible D gene is TRBD1 (6 bases). Trimming cost V 8 bases and J 3 bases, with 11 bases left between them. The CDR3 runs 14 residues. Germline loops: CDR1 LNHDA, CDR2 SQIVND (reference sequence). The CDR3: CASWGGHYNSPLHF. The CDR3 DNA sequence: TGTGCCAGTTGGGGGGGCCACTATAATTCACCCCTCCACTTT.

This clone was counted ten times or more. The gene calls are TRBV7-2 and TRBJ1-6; the match to TRBD1 covers 7 bases. CDR3 length equals 13 residues. Germline lookup yields CDR1 SGHTA and CDR2 FQGNSA. The V and J ends lost 5 bases and 14 bases, in that order; junction bases with no gene match: 9. The CDR3 loop is CASSARDSLSLHF. The CDR3 coding sequence is TGTGCCAGCAGCGCCCGGGACAGTTTGTCCCTCCACTTT.

The chain links TRBV28 to TRBJ2-7, with 7 positions matching TRBD2. The CDR3 sequence is 11 residues long. V gave up 10 bases and J gave up 4 bases; unmatched junction bases: 4. CDR1 is MDHEN and CDR2 is SYDVKM in the germline V gene. DNA of the CDR3: TGTGCCATCGCGGGGGAATACGAGCAGTACTTC. Residues: CAIAGEYEQYF.

This clone has a count of ten or more. The CDR3 DNA sequence: TGTGCCAGCAGCTTGGTGGCAGGGGCCGGCGGGGAGCTGTTTTTT. Translating gives CASSLVAGAGGELFF. The chain carries TRBV5-8 and TRBJ2-2, with a tentative D call TRBD1 (6 bases). Germline CDR1 is SGHTS and CDR2 is YDEGEE. V lost 0 bases and J lost 7, with 13 bases in between. This CDR3 region has 15 residues.

This clone was detected many times. The chain links TRBV5-6 to TRBJ2-3; 11 nucleotides agree with TRBD1. Germline V gene lookup returns CDR1 SGHDT and CDR2 YYEEEE. V lost 4 bases to trimming and J lost 5 bases; unmatched junction nucleotides: 6. The CDR3 length is 15 residues. The CDR3 DNA reads TGTGCCAGCAGCGCCACGGGACAGGGGGTAGATACGCAGTATTTT. This encodes CASSATGQGVDTQYF.

Ten or more counts support this clone. The V call is TRBV6-1, the J call TRBJ2-1, with D possibly TRBD1 on 6 matching bases. Trimming removed 1 base from V and 6 bases from J, with 10 bases in between. This CDR3 has 14 residues. In germline, CDR1 is MNHNS, CDR2 SASEGT. The CDR3 spells CASSEVEQGNEQFF. CDR3 nucleotide sequence: TGTGCCAGCAGTGAAGTAGAACAGGGCAATGAGCAGTTCTTC.

In its sample, this clone was seen many times. This chain uses TRBV5-1 with TRBJ2-7; 7 bases align to TRBD1. CDR3 size: 15 residues. The V and J ends lost 0 bases and 2 bases, in that order; junction bases with no gene match: 5. The V gene's germline CDR1 is SGHRS and CDR2 YFSETQ. DNA for the CDR3: TGCGCCAGCAGCTTGGGGACAGGACCAACCTACGAGCAGTACTTC. Translated: CASSLGTGPTYEQYF.